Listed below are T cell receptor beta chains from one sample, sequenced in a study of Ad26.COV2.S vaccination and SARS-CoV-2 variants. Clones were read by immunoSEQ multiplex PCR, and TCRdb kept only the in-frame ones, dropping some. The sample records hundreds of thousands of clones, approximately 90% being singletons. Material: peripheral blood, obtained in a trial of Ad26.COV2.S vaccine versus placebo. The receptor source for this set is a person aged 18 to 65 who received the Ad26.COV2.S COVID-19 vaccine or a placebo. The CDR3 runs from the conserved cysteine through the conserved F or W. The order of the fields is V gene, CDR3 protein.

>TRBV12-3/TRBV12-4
CASSSTGGTEAFF
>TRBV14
CASSQVSTEHHNQPQHF
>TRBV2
CASSGLAGGTYEQYF
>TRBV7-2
CASSFGRVAGNTIYF
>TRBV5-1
CASSLLAGGRGSSYEQYF
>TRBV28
CASSSMGAGRATQYF
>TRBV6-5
CASSYDTDTQYF
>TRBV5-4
CASSANTPDTQYF
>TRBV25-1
CASSELGGQGRGYTF
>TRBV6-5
CASSYTGQGNQPQHF
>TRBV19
CASSRDSGTAYGYTF
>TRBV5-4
CASSSKAINEQFF
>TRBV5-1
CASSLGYTQYF
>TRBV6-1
CASSEEEGQPQHF
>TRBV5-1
CASSLAYSSYNEQFF
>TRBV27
CASSLLPGLAKNIQYF
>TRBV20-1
CSANLQETQYF
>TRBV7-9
CASSLAGGGETQYF
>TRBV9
CASSAGQSSYNEQFF
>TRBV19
CASSINSYSNQPQHF
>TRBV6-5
CASSYQGETEAFF
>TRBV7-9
CASSSQDLTYMNTEAFF
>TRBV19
CASSIEPGAAKNIQYF
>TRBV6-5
CASSSLVGEGSYEQYF
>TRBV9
CASSAREAGQNTEAFF
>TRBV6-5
CASSYYWYTEAFF
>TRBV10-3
CAISEQGATMYEQYF
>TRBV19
CASSIEGGGIYNEQFF